This T cell receptor (beta chain) was sequenced in a study of blood T cell repertoires in COVID-19. Study summary: In each case, the material was cDNA or gDNA derived from T cells, B-cell-depleted T cells, or PBMCs.

This clone was seen a few times. Individuals drawn from under 30 US areas were about 18 to 100 years old. Donors were grouped by their self-reported clinical history. Some clones are missing from TCRdb's copy, which holds only in-frame ones; the method was immunoSEQ multiplex PCR. The profile shows 200,000 to 250,000 clones, about 87% of them singletons. Sequencing used PBMCs or T cells enriched from blood (not recorded which). This clonotype was sampled from a woman aged 25 to 39 who had recovered from COVID-19.

In DNA, the CDR3 is TGTGCCAGCAGCTTAGTGGGCGGCTACACCTTC. Translating it yields CASSLVGGYTF. This chain uses TRBV7-9 with TRBJ1-2; D is unclear. The CDR3 covers 11 residues. V was clipped by 1 base and J by 8 bases, with 5 bases between them. CDR1 and CDR2 from the germline V gene are SEHNR and FQNEAQ (reference sequence).